The rows below give T cell receptor beta chains drawn from one sample of a study of T cell repertoires in cytomegalovirus infection. TCRdb re-called the reads with MiXCR, one entry per CDR3 protein. The repertoire holds roughly 600,000 distinct CDR3 sequences, with around 24% as singletons. Source material: CD8+ T cells from PBMCs. The receptors derive from a human donor in good health (CMV status not recorded). Some clones in this sample may be carry-over from other donors' samples. Both conserved end residues are part of each CDR3. D genes are given only for firm matches. Size is stated for part of the rows, as once, few or many counts, or as a class when the clone is expanded.

j_gene: TRBJ1-3; v_gene: TRBV2; d_gene: NA; abundance: NA; CDR3aa: CASSVSQGSGNTIYF; CDR3nt: TGTGCCAGCAGTGTCTCCCAGGGTTCTGGAAACACCATATATTTT
j_gene: TRBJ2-1; v_gene: TRBV7-9; d_gene: NA; abundance: NA; CDR3aa: CASSLYGGSKLDEQFF; CDR3nt: TGTGCCAGCAGCTTATACGGGGGTTCCAAATTGGATGAGCAGTTCTTC
j_gene: TRBJ1-5; v_gene: TRBV4-2; d_gene: NA; abundance: NA; CDR3aa: CASSQAGVNQPQHF; CDR3nt: TGTGCCAGCAGCCAAGCCGGAGTAAATCAGCCCCAGCATTTT
j_gene: TRBJ1-1; v_gene: TRBV15; d_gene: NA; abundance: few; CDR3aa: CATSRAGEAFF; CDR3nt: TGTGCCACCAGCAGAGCGGGTGAAGCTTTCTTT
j_gene: TRBJ1-6; v_gene: TRBV7-9; d_gene: TRBD1; abundance: many; CDR3aa: CASSSTDRGREGDSPLHF; CDR3nt: TGTGCCAGCAGTTCGACGGACAGGGGGCGAGAAGGGGATTCACCCCTCCACTTT
j_gene: TRBJ1-5; v_gene: TRBV19; d_gene: NA; abundance: NA; CDR3aa: CASMSPGENQPQHF; CDR3nt: TGTGCCAGTATGTCTCCAGGGGAGAATCAGCCCCAGCATTTT
j_gene: TRBJ2-7; v_gene: TRBV6-5; d_gene: NA; abundance: few; CDR3aa: CASSYSGPRPKSEQYF; CDR3nt: TGTGCCAGCAGTTACTCGGGACCCCGACCGAAGAGCGAGCAGTACTTC
j_gene: TRBJ2-5; v_gene: TRBV7-2; d_gene: NA; abundance: NA; CDR3aa: CASSSTASETQYF; CDR3nt: TGTGCCAGCAGCTCCACAGCCAGTGAGACCCAGTACTTC
j_gene: TRBJ2-7; v_gene: TRBV7-2; d_gene: TRBD2; abundance: many; CDR3aa: CASSWGTSGGYEQYF; CDR3nt: TGTGCCAGCAGCTGGGGGACTAGCGGGGGCTACGAGCAGTACTTC
j_gene: TRBJ2-3; v_gene: TRBV28; d_gene: NA; abundance: NA; CDR3aa: CASSLIRYDTQYF; CDR3nt: TGTGCCAGCAGTTTAATCCGGTATGATACGCAGTATTTT
j_gene: TRBJ2-3; v_gene: TRBV28; d_gene: NA; abundance: many; CDR3aa: CASSLFGSPGDTQYF; CDR3nt: TGTGCCAGCAGTTTATTTGGTAGTCCTGGGGATACGCAGTATTTT
j_gene: TRBJ2-1; v_gene: TRBV27; d_gene: NA; abundance: NA; CDR3aa: CASSLGQGVGQFF; CDR3nt: TGTGCCAGCAGTTTAGGGCAGGGAGTAGGGCAGTTCTTC
j_gene: TRBJ2-1; v_gene: TRBV20-1; d_gene: NA; abundance: few; CDR3aa: CSARDFEGTKFPFNEQFF; CDR3nt: TGCAGTGCTAGAGACTTTGAGGGGACGAAATTTCCCTTTAATGAGCAGTTCTTC
j_gene: TRBJ2-1; v_gene: TRBV29-1; d_gene: TRBD1; abundance: NA; CDR3aa: CSVGGDRGSYNEQFF; CDR3nt: TGCAGCGTTGGAGGGGACAGGGGATCCTACAATGAGCAGTTCTTC
j_gene: TRBJ2-3; v_gene: TRBV11-3; d_gene: TRBD2; abundance: many; CDR3aa: CASSLEGTMADTQYF; CDR3nt: TGTGCCAGCAGCTTAGAAGGGACTATGGCAGATACGCAGTATTTT
j_gene: TRBJ2-1; v_gene: TRBV12-3/TRBV12-4; d_gene: TRBD1; abundance: few; CDR3aa: CASSRDRGPNNEQFF; CDR3nt: TGTGCCAGCAGTAGGGACAGGGGCCCTAACAATGAGCAGTTCTTC
j_gene: TRBJ2-2; v_gene: TRBV5-6; d_gene: NA; abundance: NA; CDR3aa: CASNPSEPNTGELFF; CDR3nt: TGTGCCAGCAATCCTTCCGAGCCGAACACCGGGGAGCTGTTTTTT
j_gene: TRBJ2-5; v_gene: TRBV7-9; d_gene: NA; abundance: few; CDR3aa: CASSPTLMSGETQYF; CDR3nt: TGTGCTAGCAGCCCTACCTTAATGTCGGGGGAGACCCAGTACTTC
j_gene: TRBJ2-1; v_gene: TRBV20-1; d_gene: NA; abundance: few; CDR3aa: CSARDWESSSYNEQFF; CDR3nt: TGCAGTGCTAGAGATTGGGAGAGTAGCTCCTACAATGAGCAGTTCTTC
j_gene: TRBJ2-5; v_gene: TRBV7-9; d_gene: TRBD2; abundance: NA; CDR3aa: CASRTGGGETQYF; CDR3nt: TGTGCCAGCAGAACAGGCGGGGGGGAGACCCAGTACTTC
j_gene: TRBJ2-1; v_gene: TRBV14; d_gene: NA; abundance: few; CDR3aa: CASSQSQGNEQFF; CDR3nt: TGTGCCAGCAGCCAGTCACAGGGCAATGAGCAGTTCTTC
j_gene: TRBJ2-5; v_gene: TRBV7-6; d_gene: NA; abundance: many; CDR3aa: CASSLYLGQETQYF; CDR3nt: TGTGCCAGCAGCTTATACCTAGGCCAAGAGACCCAGTACTTC
j_gene: TRBJ1-2; v_gene: TRBV10-3; d_gene: NA; abundance: NA; CDR3aa: CAIRAGEVSYGYTF; CDR3nt: TGTGCCATCAGGGCAGGGGAGGTGAGCTATGGCTACACCTTC
j_gene: TRBJ1-1; v_gene: TRBV12-3/TRBV12-4; d_gene: NA; abundance: NA; CDR3aa: CASSSERAYTEAFF; CDR3nt: TGTGCCAGCAGCTCCGAGAGGGCGTATACTGAAGCTTTCTTT
j_gene: TRBJ2-5; v_gene: TRBV15; d_gene: NA; abundance: few; CDR3aa: CAISFRLQETQYF; CDR3nt: TGTGCCATCTCCTTCCGACTCCAAGAGACCCAGTACTTC
j_gene: TRBJ2-7; v_gene: TRBV12-5; d_gene: NA; abundance: many; CDR3aa: CASGLSTYEQYF; CDR3nt: TGTGCTAGTGGTTTGTCTACCTACGAGCAGTACTTC
j_gene: TRBJ2-3; v_gene: TRBV28; d_gene: NA; abundance: NA; CDR3aa: CASGASRGSSTDTQYF; CDR3nt: TGTGCCAGCGGTGCCTCCAGGGGCTCTAGCACAGATACGCAGTATTTT
j_gene: TRBJ1-1; v_gene: TRBV20-1; d_gene: NA; abundance: few; CDR3aa: CSATPREGNTEAFF; CDR3nt: TGCAGTGCTACTCCCCGGGAGGGGAACACTGAAGCTTTCTTT
j_gene: TRBJ2-2; v_gene: TRBV9; d_gene: NA; abundance: NA; CDR3aa: CASSVGQNTGELFF; CDR3nt: TGTGCCAGCAGCGTAGGACAAAACACCGGGGAGCTGTTTTTT
j_gene: TRBJ2-5; v_gene: TRBV29-1; d_gene: NA; abundance: NA; CDR3aa: CSVRGLPETQYF; CDR3nt: TGCAGCGTCAGAGGGCTACCCGAGACCCAGTACTTC
j_gene: TRBJ1-3; v_gene: TRBV6-5; d_gene: NA; abundance: NA; CDR3aa: CASSYSREGAGNTIYF; CDR3nt: TGTGCCAGCAGTTACTCGAGAGAAGGGGCTGGAAACACCATATATTTT